Sequencing of this T cell receptor (beta chain) was carried out in a study of chemoradiotherapy in HPV16-positive cancers. The CDR3 runs to 15 residues. The ends lost 5 bases at V and 4 bases at J; junction bases unmatched: 8. Germline V gene sequence: CDR1 MNHEY, CDR2 SMNVEV (reference sequence). As regards this clone: Its antigen is not identified.

TCRdb keeps only in-frame clones here, not all; method: immunoSEQ multiplex PCR. The table records 29,000 or so clones, nearly 95% of them present only once. Overall study findings and caveats: HPV-responsive T-cell expansion during chemoradiotherapy was linked to improved recurrence-free survival in HPV16-positive patients. Functional assays defining HPV-specific T cells used only two HPV16-positive patients.

The chain uses TRBV27 and TRBJ2-1; 7 nucleotides match TRBD2. The sequenced sample was blood, obtained from a patient who underwent chemoradiotherapy. The receptor was derived from a human donor with HPV-associated anogenital cancer. CDR3 sequence reads: CASSLNSGGYNEQFF. Here the CDR3 DNA reads TGTGCCAGCAGTCTCAACTCGGGAGGATACAATGAGCAGTTCTTC.